This T cell receptor beta chain derives from a study of T cells in Graves' hyperthyroidism and ophthalmopathy. Template material for amplifying TCR beta CDR3 regions consisted of RNA transcripts. TCR CDR3 underwent first-round RT-PCR with the HTBI primer set. Each CDR3 protein is one row after TCRdb ran MiXCR on the multiplex PCR reads. The sample lists about 600,000 distinct CDR3 sequences; about 14% were seen once. This clonotype was detected ten times or more. V lost 2 bases and J lost 3; bases outside the gene matches: 5. This CDR3 spans 15 amino acids. Per germline, CDR1 MDHEN and CDR2 SYDVKM. Together with thyroid ultrasound, orbital computed tomography, serum thyroxine and TRAb, clinical symptoms were used for diagnoses.

Sequenced input: blood. The TCR sequence derives from a woman between 18 and 29 years old with Graves' ophthalmopathy. This chain uses TRBV28 with TRBJ2-7; 9 bases line up with TRBD2. For the CDR3, the DNA is TGTGCCAGCAGTTTAACGGCGGGAGGGGTCTACGAGCAGTACTTC. Translating it yields CASSLTAGGVYEQYF. The complete variable domain, with remaining parts taken from reference TRBV28 and TRBJ2-7, reads DVKVTQSSRYLVKRTGEKVFLECVQDMDHENMFWYRQDPGLGLRLIYFSYDVKMKEKGDIPEGYSVSREKKERFSLILESASTNQTSMYLCASSLTAGGVYEQYFGPGTRLTVT.